This TCR beta chain is drawn from a study of shared clonotypes between healthy human individuals (dated by TCRdb to between 2020 and 2021). Looking at the study overall: Two women and a few men aged 18 to 49 years were included in the cohort. Per donor, three plates each were used for CD4 naive and CD4 memory, two for CD8 naive, and one for CD8 memory. To estimate repertoire size and how much clonotypes are shared between individuals, the study performed deep sequencing of blood TCR repertoires from roughly five healthy adults. Libraries were prepared and TCR repertoires were sequenced by different laboratories using diverse techniques, in order to increase sequencing depth and limit assay-specific biases. Leukapheresis yielded between about 0.8 and 9.5 billion PBMCs per donor.

TCR CDR3 regions were amplified from genomic DNA by multiplex PCR using the deep immunoSEQ assay. Extracted genomic DNA from each cell subset was distributed evenly across all wells of several immunoSEQ 96-well plates, and each plate was treated as a replicate. For sorted subsets, roughly 200 ng of genomic DNA, equivalent to around 31,000 T cell genomes, went into each replicate PCR. The purified libraries were quantified using a Qubit 3.0 fluorometer, sized with a Bioanalyzer 2100, and then quantified again using the KAPA Library Quantification kit. A separate single-read 150-cycle Illumina NextSeq 550 flow cell was used to sequence each immunoSEQ 96-well plate. As for the original processing: The immunoSEQ output contained only junctional sequences without quality scores, so filtering could not match that applied to full-length reads. Sequences were annotated with PyIR, a Python wrapper for IgBLAST v1.9, and V/J genes and CDR3 were assigned using IMGT germline references. Any read was removed if the V/J assignment was weak (E-value above 1e-6), the CDR3 was missing, or the read contained stop codons, out-of-frame junctions, or ambiguous translated residues. V3J clonotypes were defined as sequences sharing the same inferred V gene, J gene, and CDR3 amino acid sequence. To compute the percentage overlap between repertoires, the number of shared unique clonotypes was divided by the size of the smaller repertoire. Repertoire richness was assessed with RTK rarefaction, the Chao1 estimator, and Recon v2.1 estimates of unobserved clonotypes. Generation probabilities for all TCRbeta clonotypes obtained by the gDNA method from a few donors were computed using OLGA. The clones in this table, taken by TCRdb from immuneACCESS, are in-frame only. Not every clone is retained; where verified, under half of the shortfall comes from an unresolved V gene, and the cause of the rest is unknown. The V and J calls and clone size come from that table; D and trimming were worked out from the DNA. Counted in this sample were over 2,000,000 clones; around 93% of them appeared once. More than 1.5% of the sample is taken by the ten largest.

Including the terminal cysteine and phenylalanine, the CDR3 comprises 16 residues. Of all the DNA, just the CDR3 is kept, 48 bases in frame from base 1. Via the germline V gene (reference sequence), CDR1 is MNHEY and CDR2 SMNVEV. Ends trimmed: V by 5 bases, J by 1 base; bases unmatched to a gene: 5. For the CD8 naive samples, CD45RO-negative cells were positively selected for CCR7, yielding a CD45RA+CCR7+ population from which TemRA cells were excluded. Healthy HIV-negative adults with no recently reported acute infections or vaccinations were included as donors. Every donor was a Caucasian adult residing in Nashville, Tennessee, USA. Blood was collected by leukapheresis, and PBMCs were isolated by Ficoll-Histopaque density gradient centrifugation and then cryopreserved in liquid nitrogen vapor phase. Analytical flow cytometry was used to check the purity and quantity of each magnetically sorted T cell population. Genomic DNA was isolated from each sorted fraction and quantified by UV absorbance on a Nanodrop 2000c.

Beyond this particular receptor, the publication reports: Across a few donors, approximately 4.6% of naive CD4, roughly 3.5% of naive CD8, 2.3% of memory CD4, and 0.3% to 0.45% of memory CD8 clonotypes were shared. Even with the large sequencing depth, rarefaction of the sorted-subset datasets indicated that sequencing was incomplete. Higher generation probabilities were observed for clonotypes shared by all four sorted-subset donors than for non-shared clonotypes. Sampling was restricted to blood, and TCR repertoires in tissues likely differ from the TCR repertoires found in blood. Larger estimated clonotype richness was generally found for naive subsets than for memory subsets. The small number of donors limited the genetic and exposure-history diversity represented. Pairwise subsampling indicated that sequencing depth was expected to affect the degree of clonotype sharing among donors.

A note on this clone: Its antigen target is currently unknown. No per-base quality is available; no much larger clone lies one base away.

The sequence derives from a man younger than 35 in good health. Some clones in this sample may be carry-over from other donors' samples. The V and J genes are TRBV27 and TRBJ2-1; TRBD1 matches 10 bases in the middle. Sequencing was performed on naive CD8+ T cells from PBMCs. This sample's cell subset or site label indicates: CD45RA+CCR7+. The CDR3: CASSDRGRSSYNEQFF. The nucleotide sequence reads TGTGCCAGCAGTGACAGGGGGCGAAGTTCCTACAATGAGCAGTTCTTC.